These T cell receptor beta chains were read from a single sample in a study of cytomegalovirus exposure and HLA in healthy donors. The repertoire was sequenced with immunoSEQ multiplex PCR; TCRdb's copy has only in-frame clones and lacks some. Among 110,000 to 150,000 clones listed, approximately 9% were seen once. The sample taken for sequencing was PBMCs. The receptors here all came from a male donor in good health and CMV-seronegative. The CDR3 runs from the conserved cysteine through the conserved F or W. D genes are given only for firm matches. Expanded clones are given a class, and other clones once, few, many or no size at all.

V: TRBV5-1; size: few; D: TRBD2; J: TRBJ2-1; CDR3: CASSPEEAGGYNEQFF; DNA: TGCGCCAGCAGCCCGGAAGAGGCGGGGGGATACAATGAGCAGTTCTTC
V: TRBV5-1; size: few; D: TRBD1; J: TRBJ1-6; CDR3: CASSLGTGPYSPLHF; DNA: TGCGCCAGCAGCTTGGGGACAGGTCCCTATTCACCCCTCCACTTT
V: TRBV10-3; size: -; D: -; J: TRBJ1-3; CDR3: CAISDGGGTGNTIYF; DNA: TGTGCCATCAGTGACGGGGGAGGGACTGGAAACACCATATATTTT
V: TRBV5-6; size: few; D: TRBD2; J: TRBJ2-1; CDR3: CASSLIGLAGVKNEQFF; DNA: TGTGCCAGCAGCTTAATAGGACTAGCGGGAGTTAAAAATGAGCAGTTCTTC
V: TRBV27; size: few; D: TRBD1; J: TRBJ2-1; CDR3: CASSSRDRQFF; DNA: TGTGCCAGCAGTTCTCGGGACAGACAGTTCTTC
V: TRBV21-1; size: few; D: -; J: TRBJ1-1; CDR3: CASSKTSGGNTEAFF; DNA: TGTGCCAGCAGCAAAACCTCAGGGGGGAACACTGAAGCTTTCTTT
V: TRBV9; size: -; D: -; J: TRBJ2-1; CDR3: CASRSSSNEQFF; DNA: TGTGCCAGCAGGTCCTCCTCTAATGAGCAGTTCTTC
V: TRBV29-1; size: -; D: TRBD1; J: TRBJ1-1; CDR3: CSGRQGRTEAFF; DNA: TGCAGCGGCCGACAGGGGAGAACTGAAGCTTTCTTT
V: TRBV14; size: -; D: TRBD2; J: TRBJ2-1; CDR3: CASSQDSGAYNEQFF; DNA: TGTGCCAGCAGCCAAGACAGCGGGGCCTACAATGAGCAGTTCTTC
V: TRBV4-3; size: few; D: -; J: TRBJ1-1; CDR3: CASSLSRGTEAFF; DNA: TGCGCCAGCAGCCTATCTCGGGGCACTGAAGCTTTCTTT
V: TRBV5-4; size: -; D: -; J: TRBJ2-1; CDR3: CASSTPGGAFEQFF; DNA: TGTGCCAGCAGCACTCCTGGCGGGGCGTTTGAGCAGTTCTTC
V: TRBV4-3; size: -; D: TRBD2; J: TRBJ2-7; CDR3: CASSPDGLGKFYEQYF; DNA: TGCGCCAGCAGCCCGGACGGACTAGGCAAGTTCTACGAGCAGTACTTC
V: TRBV5-5; size: few; D: -; J: TRBJ1-2; CDR3: CASSSPGAGDGYTF; DNA: TGTGCCAGCAGCTCCCCGGGGGCGGGAGATGGCTACACCTTC
V: TRBV7-8; size: -; D: TRBD1; J: TRBJ1-1; CDR3: CASSDDRGNTEAFF; DNA: TGTGCCAGCAGCGATGACAGGGGGAACACTGAAGCTTTCTTT
V: TRBV5-1; size: -; D: TRBD1; J: TRBJ1-5; CDR3: CASSLGDRAWSPSQPQHF; DNA: TGCGCCAGCAGCTTGGGAGACAGGGCTTGGAGTCCTAGTCAGCCCCAGCATTTT
V: TRBV4-1; size: -; D: TRBD2; J: TRBJ2-1; CDR3: CASSQPSGGDNEQFF; DNA: TGCGCCAGCAGCCAACCAAGCGGGGGGGACAATGAGCAGTTCTTC
V: TRBV19; size: -; D: -; J: TRBJ2-1; CDR3: CASSIGMSSYNEQFF; DNA: TGTGCCAGTAGTATAGGAATGAGCTCCTACAATGAGCAGTTCTTC
V: TRBV28; size: -; D: TRBD1; J: TRBJ2-7; CDR3: CASSLSWDRVWRYEQYF; DNA: TGTGCCAGCAGTTTGAGCTGGGACAGGGTATGGAGGTACGAGCAGTACTTC
V: TRBV7-3; size: few; D: -; J: TRBJ2-2; CDR3: CASSFNSPRRRSDTGELFF; DNA: TGTGCCAGCAGCTTTAATTCTCCGCGGAGACGGTCGGACACCGGGGAGCTGTTTTTT
V: TRBV6-1; size: few; D: TRBD2; J: TRBJ2-7; CDR3: CASSDKTSGSYEQYF; DNA: TGTGCCAGCAGTGATAAGACTAGCGGGAGCTACGAGCAGTACTTC
V: TRBV14; size: -; D: TRBD1; J: TRBJ1-1; CDR3: CASSRRQGHTEAFF; DNA: TGTGCCAGCAGCCGACGACAGGGACATACTGAAGCTTTCTTT
V: TRBV4-2; size: -; D: -; J: TRBJ2-3; CDR3: CASSRGGPSSTDTQYF; DNA: TGTGCCAGCAGCCGCGGCGGCCCTTCTTCCACAGATACGCAGTATTTT
V: TRBV4-2; size: -; D: TRBD2; J: TRBJ2-2; CDR3: CASSPGTSDTGELFF; DNA: TGTGCCAGCAGCCCCGGGACTAGCGACACCGGGGAGCTGTTTTTT
V: TRBV5-8; size: -; D: TRBD1; J: TRBJ1-2; CDR3: CASSWGQAYLSEGYTF; DNA: TGTGCCAGCAGCTGGGGACAGGCCTACCTATCGGAGGGCTACACCTTC
V: TRBV29-1; size: -; D: TRBD2; J: TRBJ2-3; CDR3: CSVAGLGDTQYF; DNA: TGCAGCGTTGCGGGACTAGGAGATACGCAGTATTTT
V: TRBV4-1; size: -; D: TRBD2; J: TRBJ2-1; CDR3: CASSQDRIAGVYNEQFF; DNA: TGCGCCAGCAGCCAAGATCGGATAGCGGGCGTCTACAATGAGCAGTTCTTC
V: TRBV27; size: -; D: TRBD2; J: TRBJ2-7; CDR3: CASNLAGGEDEQYF; DNA: TGTGCCAGCAACCTGGCGGGAGGGGAGGACGAGCAGTACTTC
V: TRBV10-3; size: few; D: TRBD2; J: TRBJ2-3; CDR3: CAISESRGGSTDTQYF; DNA: TGTGCCATCAGTGAGTCGCGGGGGGGGAGCACAGATACGCAGTATTTT
V: TRBV28; size: few; D: -; J: TRBJ1-1; CDR3: CASRGPYTEAFF; DNA: TGTGCCAGCAGGGGGCCGTACACTGAAGCTTTCTTT
V: TRBV27; size: -; D: TRBD1; J: TRBJ2-1; CDR3: CASSSLGQGTNEQFF; DNA: TGTGCCAGCAGCTCTCTGGGACAGGGAACCAATGAGCAGTTCTTC
V: TRBV7-2; size: few; D: TRBD2; J: TRBJ2-1; CDR3: CASTVTLWGGPNNEQFF; DNA: TGTGCCAGCACCGTGACCCTGTGGGGAGGGCCGAACAATGAGCAGTTCTTC
V: TRBV7-2; size: few; D: TRBD1; J: TRBJ2-2; CDR3: CASRGQGTGTGELFF; DNA: TGTGCCAGCAGGGGACAGGGAACGGGCACCGGGGAGCTGTTTTTT
V: TRBV7-8; size: -; D: TRBD2; J: TRBJ2-3; CDR3: CASSPDAGGPEDTQYF; DNA: TGTGCCAGCAGCCCCGACGCGGGGGGGCCTGAAGATACGCAGTATTTT
V: TRBV27; size: few; D: -; J: TRBJ1-5; CDR3: CASSLSSVRGPQHF; DNA: TGTGCCAGCAGTCTCTCCTCAGTCCGGGGGCCCCAGCATTTT
V: TRBV30; size: few; D: TRBD1; J: TRBJ2-2; CDR3: CACQGVLNTGELFF; DNA: TGTGCCTGTCAGGGGGTCCTTAACACCGGGGAGCTGTTTTTT
V: TRBV18; size: few; D: -; J: TRBJ2-3; CDR3: CASSPIGSGTDTQYF; DNA: TGTGCCAGCTCACCGATCGGGAGTGGGACAGATACGCAGTATTTT
V: TRBV9; size: few; D: -; J: TRBJ2-3; CDR3: CASSVVSTDTQYF; DNA: TGTGCCAGCAGCGTAGTTTCAACAGATACGCAGTATTTT
V: TRBV7-9; size: -; D: -; J: TRBJ1-2; CDR3: CASSKYSQFSNYGYTF; DNA: TGTGCCAGCAGCAAGTACAGCCAATTTTCTAACTATGGCTACACCTTC
V: TRBV7-9; size: -; D: -; J: TRBJ1-1; CDR3: CASSSTLNTEAFF; DNA: TGTGCCAGCAGCTCGACACTGAACACTGAAGCTTTCTTT
V: TRBV28; size: few; D: -; J: TRBJ1-1; CDR3: CASLTGVTGNTEAFF; DNA: TGTGCCAGCCTAACTGGCGTGACAGGGAACACTGAAGCTTTCTTT
V: TRBV7-2; size: -; D: TRBD1; J: TRBJ1-3; CDR3: CASSLVSGGAGIGNTIYF; DNA: TGTGCCAGCAGCTTAGTGTCAGGGGGCGCAGGGATTGGAAACACCATATATTTT
V: TRBV5-1; size: few; D: TRBD2; J: TRBJ2-2; CDR3: CASSGTSGPLNTGELFF; DNA: TGCGCCAGCAGCGGAACTAGCGGGCCTTTGAACACCGGGGAGCTGTTTTTT
V: TRBV7-6; size: once; D: -; J: TRBJ2-7; CDR3: CASSRTGYEQYF; DNA: TGTGCCAGCAGCCGAACAGGCTACGAGCAGTACTTC
V: TRBV7-3; size: few; D: TRBD2; J: TRBJ2-1; CDR3: CASSWTSGGTINEQFF; DNA: TGTGCCAGCAGCTGGACTAGCGGGGGGACTATCAATGAGCAGTTCTTC
V: TRBV4-3; size: -; D: -; J: TRBJ1-4; CDR3: CASSHRGVTTNEKLFF; DNA: TGCGCCAGCAGCCATCGGGGGGTAACAACTAATGAAAAACTGTTTTTT
V: TRBV20-1; size: -; D: -; J: TRBJ2-1; CDR3: CSATLAEQFF; DNA: TGCAGTGCTACCCTCGCGGAGCAGTTCTTC
V: TRBV11-2; size: -; D: TRBD1; J: TRBJ1-1; CDR3: CARSTTGSPEAFF; DNA: TGTGCCAGAAGCACGACAGGGTCCCCTGAAGCTTTCTTT
V: TRBV18; size: once; D: -; J: TRBJ1-2; CDR3: CASSPKGESGYTF; DNA: TGTGCCAGCTCACCGAAGGGGGAGAGTGGCTACACCTTC
V: TRBV19; size: few; D: TRBD1; J: TRBJ1-2; CDR3: CASSSEGAIIGYTF; DNA: TGTGCCAGTAGTTCTGAGGGGGCGATCATCGGCTACACCTTC
V: TRBV4-3; size: few; D: -; J: TRBJ1-5; CDR3: CASSQDWQVHNQPQHF; DNA: TGCGCCAGCAGCCAAGATTGGCAGGTCCACAATCAGCCCCAGCATTTT
V: TRBV5-1; size: few; D: -; J: TRBJ2-2; CDR3: CASGRGGASNTGELFF; DNA: TGCGCCAGCGGGCGTGGAGGGGCCTCGAACACCGGGGAGCTGTTTTTT